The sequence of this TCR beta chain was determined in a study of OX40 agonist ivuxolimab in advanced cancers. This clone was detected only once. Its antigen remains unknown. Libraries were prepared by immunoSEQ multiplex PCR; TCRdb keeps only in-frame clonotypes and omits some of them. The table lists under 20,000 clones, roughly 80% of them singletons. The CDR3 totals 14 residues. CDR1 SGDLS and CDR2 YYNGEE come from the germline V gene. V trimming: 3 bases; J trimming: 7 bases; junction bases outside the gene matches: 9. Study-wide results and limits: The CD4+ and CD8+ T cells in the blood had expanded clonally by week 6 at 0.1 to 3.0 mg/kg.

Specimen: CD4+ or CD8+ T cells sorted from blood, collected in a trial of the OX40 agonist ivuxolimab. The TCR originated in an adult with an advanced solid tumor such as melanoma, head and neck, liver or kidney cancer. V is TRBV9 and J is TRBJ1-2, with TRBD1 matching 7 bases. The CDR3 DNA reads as TGTGCCAGCAGCGGCAACAGGGGAGAGGGTGGCTACACCTTC. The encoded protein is CASSGNRGEGGYTF.